One sample yielded the 4 T cell receptor beta chains listed below, sequenced in a study of CD8 T cells in Susac syndrome. RNA amounts of about 0.5 to 1 ug underwent reverse transcription with random hexamers. Using its own MiXCR run on the immunoSEQ multiplex PCR reads, TCRdb lists one record per CDR3 protein. This sample has 70,000 or so distinct CDR3 sequences; about 94% occur once, and the top ten carry roughly 0.4%. Sequencing used CD8+ T cells from PBMCs. Receptors were obtained from a human donor with multiple sclerosis.

This chain joins TRBV4-2 and TRBJ2-1, with 13 bases identical to TRBD2. Germline V gene lookup returns CDR1 LGHNA and CDR2 YNFKEQ. This CDR3 contains 18 residues. Trimming took 0 bases from V and 5 from J; bases not matched to a gene: 7. CDR3 region: CASSQETTGTSGDNEQFF. CDR3 bases: TGTGCCAGCAGCCAAGAAACTACTGGGACTAGCGGGGACAATGAGCAGTTCTTC.

The V call is TRBV2, the J call TRBJ2-6, with 8 positions matching TRBD1. CDR1 and CDR2 (germline): SNHLY, FYNNEI. V lost 11 bases to trimming and J lost 1 base; unmatched junction nucleotides: 1. The CDR3 totals 13 residues. CDR3 in amino acids: CAGQGSGANVLTF. The CDR3 bases are TGTGCCGGACAGGGTTCTGGGGCCAACGTCCTGACTTTC. The full variable domain, rest sourced from reference TRBV2 and TRBJ2-6, is EPEVTQTPSHQVTQMGQEVILRCVPISNHLYFYWYRQILGQKVEFLVSFYNNEISEKSEIFDDQFSVERPDGSNFTLKIRSTKLEDSAMYFCAGQGSGANVLTFGAGSRLTVL.

The V gene is TRBV6-6, the J gene TRBJ2-7; 7 bases fit TRBD2. V shed 8 bases and J 4 bases; nucleotides not matched to a gene: 11. The CDR3 extends over 14 amino acids. CDR1 and CDR2 from the germline V gene are MNHNY and SVGAGI (reference sequence). In DNA form, the CDR3 reads TGTGCCAGCCGTGACCCCGGGGGGACTTACGAGCAGTACTTC. As protein: CASRDPGGTYEQYF.

The chain has TRBV7-2 and TRBJ2-3; 11 nucleotides align to TRBD2. V was clipped by 4 bases and J by 4 bases; unmatched bases: 1. The CDR3 is made up of 14 amino acids. Per the germline V gene, CDR1 is SGHTA and CDR2 is FQGNSA. The CDR3 DNA reads TGTGCCAGCAGCTCTAGCGGGGGGCCAGATACGCAGTATTTT. Encoded protein: CASSSSGGPDTQYF.